What follows are 26 T cell receptor beta chains derived from one specimen sequenced in a study of blood T cells in healthy people across ages (dated by TCRdb to about 2015). The method was 5' RACE. The instrument was an Illumina HiSeq 2500. A second PCR of about 7 to 12 cycles was run with a J-beta primer mix and a sample-barcoded 5' primer. TCRdb passed the public sequencing reads through fastp at Q25 and MiXCR, retaining productive beta sequences. Under each unique CDR3 protein, matching rows form one entry showing the most common genes and DNA. Across this sample there are 730,000 or so distinct CDR3 sequences, with 40% to 45% seen only once. The leading ten clones occupy roughly 20% of the sample. The source material was blood. Receptors originate from a woman aged 55-69 years in good health.

This clonotype was seen more than once but under ten times. The chain joins TRBV7-9 to TRBJ1-1; D is ambiguous. Germline CDR1 SEHNR, CDR2 FQNEAQ (reference sequence). With 2 bases removed from V and 7 bases from J, the gap between germline ends came to 8 bases. The length of the CDR3 is 12 residues. The CDR3, as DNA: TGTGCCAGCAGCTTAACTGACATTGAAGCTTTCTTT. Amino acids: CASSLTDIEAFF.

This clonotype was seen at least ten times. This chain connects TRBV5-1 to TRBJ2-3; 8 nucleotides agree with TRBD1. CDR1 is SGHRS and CDR2 is YFSETQ in the germline V gene. This CDR3 is built from 14 residues. Trimming removed 2 bases from V and 4 bases from J; junction bases left unmatched: 3. CDR3 bases: TGCGCCAGCAGCTTTGGCAGGGGGCCAGATACGCAGTATTTT. This gives the protein CASSFGRGPDTQYF.

This clonotype was detected a few times. The rearrangement uses TRBV5-1 and TRBJ2-1, with 9 bases matching TRBD1. Germline lookup yields CDR1 SGHRS and CDR2 YFSETQ. J was trimmed by 6 bases and V by 4 bases; bases with no gene match: 11. CDR3 length equals 16 residues. This chain's CDR3 is CASSKAPGQGPNEQFF. In nucleotides, the CDR3 is TGCGCCAGCAGCAAAGCGCCGGGACAGGGTCCCAATGAGCAGTTCTTC.

This clonotype has just a few counts. The chain combines TRBV18 with TRBJ1-2; D is undetermined. The CDR3 spans 13 residues. V was clipped by 5 bases and J by 8 bases, with 15 bases between them. CDR1 is KGHSH, CDR2 LQKENI, per germline. The CDR3 is CASSADPLGGYTF. CDR3 sequence (DNA): TGTGCCAGCTCAGCCGACCCTCTAGGGGGCTACACCTTC. The full variable domain, completed using reference TRBV18 and TRBJ1-2, is NAGVMQNPRHLVRRRGQEARLRCSPMKGHSHVYWYRQLPEEGLKFMVYLQKENIIDESGMPKERFSAEFPKEGPSILRIQQVVRGDSAAYFCASSADPLGGYTFGSGTRLTVV.

This clonotype has only a few counts. V gene TRBV20-1 combines with J gene TRBJ2-1, with a possible D match to TRBD2 (6 bases). Trimming took off 5 bases at V and 3 bases at J, with 11 bases between the two ends. CDR1 and CDR2 from the germline V gene are DFQATT and SNEGSKA (reference sequence). The CDR3 sequence is 13 residues long. This CDR3 reads CSAQAGLYNEQFF. The CDR3 region has the DNA TGCAGTGCTCAGGCGGGGCTCTACAATGAGCAGTTCTTC.

J is TRBJ2-2 and V is TRBV2, with D hard to call. Per germline, CDR1 SNHLY and CDR2 FYNNEI. Trimming removed 6 bases at V and 0 bases at J, with 8 bases between. This CDR3 comprises 14 residues. The CDR3: CASRTESNTGELFF. The CDR3 DNA reads TGTGCCAGCAGGACCGAGTCGAACACCGGGGAGCTGTTTTTT.

This clonotype showed up just a few times. The chain links TRBV20-1 to TRBJ2-5; 8 bases match TRBD2. The DNA matches TRBJ2-7 better at its end, which makes the J call doubtful. CDR3 length: 15 amino acids. From germline, CDR1 is DFQATT and CDR2 SNEGSKA (reference sequence). CDR3: CSARVSGRALYEQYF. The CDR3 nucleotides read TGCAGTGCTAGAGTGTCCGGGAGGGCCTTATACGAGCAGTACTTC.

The rearrangement links TRBV24-1 to TRBJ2-1; D unresolved. The V end lost 4 bases, the J end lost 6 bases, and 9 bases lay between the germline ends. Germline V gene sequence: CDR1 KGHDR, CDR2 SFDVKD. The CDR3 extends over 13 amino acids. The CDR3 coding sequence is TGTGCCACCAGTGAACCTACAAGCAATGAGCAGTTCTTC. Encoded protein: CATSEPTSNEQFF.

This clonotype was seen many times. The chain uses TRBV20-1 and TRBJ2-4; no clear D gene. Germline lookup yields CDR1 DFQATT and CDR2 SNEGSKA (reference sequence). CDR3 size: 14 residues. With 5 bases removed from V and 1 base from J, the gap between germline ends came to 12 bases. The CDR3 sequence: CSAFDLIAKNIQYF. For the CDR3, the DNA is TGCAGTGCTTTCGATCTGATTGCCAAAAACATTCAGTACTTC.

The chain couples TRBV12-3 or TRBV12-4 to TRBJ2-1; 9 bases fit TRBD1. The V and J ends lost 4 bases and 8 bases, in that order; junction bases with no gene match: 9. The CDR3 has 15 amino acids. The CDR3 bases are TGTGCCAGCAGTTATCAAAGGGACAGGGCAGATGAGCAGTTCTTC. This gives the protein CASSYQRDRADEQFF.

This clonotype has a handful of counts. This rearrangement joins TRBV3-1 to TRBJ2-1; 7 bases line up with TRBD2. The germline V gene has CDR1 LGHDT and CDR2 YNNKEL (reference sequence). The ends lost 4 bases at V and 4 bases at J; junction bases unmatched: 7. CDR3 size: 15 residues. CDR3 protein: CASSRGTNQYNEQFF. The CDR3 DNA reads TGTGCCAGCAGCCGAGGGACTAACCAATACAATGAGCAGTTCTTC.

V usage is TRBV12-3 or TRBV12-4 and J usage is TRBJ2-5; the match to TRBD2 covers 8 bases. The end of the DNA aligns better with TRBJ2-1, so the J call may be wrong. This CDR3 has 14 amino acids. In DNA form, the CDR3 reads TGTGCCAGCGCCTCGGGCGGGGGGCAAGAGACCCAGTTCTTC. It yields the protein CASASGGGQETQFF.

The genes are TRBV20-1 and TRBJ1-2, with 11 positions matching TRBD1. J was trimmed by 7 bases and V by 3 bases; bases with no gene match: 13. Germline assignment: CDR1 DFQATT and CDR2 SNEGSKA (reference sequence). This CDR3 is built from 16 residues. CDR3 protein: CSASSGTGGAVSGYTF. In DNA form, the CDR3 reads TGCAGTGCTAGTTCCGGGACAGGGGGAGCTGTCTCTGGCTACACCTTC.

Points on this clonotype: A read error may be the cause here, since a much bigger clone is one base away. This rearrangement joins TRBV11-2 to TRBJ2-5, with D tentatively TRBD1 (5 bases). V was cut by 0 bases and J by 11 bases, with 16 bases left in between. CDR3 length equals 14 residues. The V gene's germline CDR1 is SGHAT and CDR2 FQNNGV. Here the CDR3 reads CASSLDWTSNEQYF. In DNA, the CDR3 is TGTGCCAGCAGCTTAGATTGGACAAGCAATGAGCAGTACTTC.

Regarding this clonotype: Mismatch with germline at one junction end may stem from a read error. V usage is TRBV7-7 and J usage is TRBJ2-2, with 9 nucleotides matching TRBD1. This CDR3 region has 15 residues. CDR1 is SSHAT and CDR2 is FNYEAQ in the germline V gene (reference sequence). CDR3 DNA sequence: TGTGCTAGCAGCTCCGGGACAGGGATTGCCGGGGAGCTGTTTTTT. Protein product: CASSSGTGIAGELFF. The full variable domain, completed using reference TRBV7-7 and TRBJ2-2, is GAGVSQSPRYKVTKRGQDVTLRCDPISSHATLYWYQQALGQGPEFLTYFNYEAQPDKSGLPSDRFSAERPEGSISTLTIQRTEQRDSAMYRCASSSGTGIAGELFFGEGSRLTVL.

This clonotype was recorded a few times. Here the CDR3 DNA reads TGTGCCAGCAGCCAAGCAAGGTGGTACGAGCAGTACTTC. This translates into CASSQARWYEQYF. The chain couples TRBV14 to TRBJ2-7; D unclear. CDR3 size: 13 residues. CDR1 and CDR2 from the germline V gene are SGHDN and FVKESK. Trimming removed 1 base from V and 4 bases from J, with 8 bases in between.

This clonotype has just a few counts. CDR3 amino acids: CASRQSNNSPLHF. CDR3 in DNA: TGTGCCAGCAGACAGAGTAATAATTCACCCCTCCACTTT. The chain uses TRBV25-1 and TRBJ1-6; unclear D gene. Germline assignment: CDR1 MGHDK and CDR2 SYGVNS. The CDR3 extends over 13 amino acids. Trimming left V 6 bases short and J 5 bases short, with 8 bases between.

On this clonotype: A much larger clone differs by one base, so this may be a read error. The chain uses TRBV7-2 and TRBJ2-1; D not resolved. Between the trimmed V and J ends, which lost 5 bases and 9 bases, there was a span of 17 bases. Germline V gives CDR1 SGHTA, CDR2 FQGNSA. The CDR3 is 14 amino acids. CDR3 nucleotide sequence: TGTGCCAGCAGCCTGACCGTCAACCACACTGAGCAGTTCTTC. Its protein is CASSLTVNHTEQFF. The full variable domain, completed using reference TRBV7-2 and TRBJ2-1, is GAGVSQSPSNKVTEKGKDVELRCDPISGHTALYWYRQSLGQGLEFLIYFQGNSAPDKSGLPSDRFSAERTGGSVSTLTIQRTQQEDSAVYLCASSLTVNHTEQFFGPGTRLTVL.

This chain uses TRBV12-3 or TRBV12-4 with TRBJ1-6, with TRBD1 matching 7 bases. The trim removed 1 base at V and 5 bases at J, leaving 5 bases unmatched. The CDR3 has 16 amino acids. The CDR3, as DNA: TGTGCCAGCAGTTTAGGGGCAGGGGGAGATAATTCACCCCTCCACTTT. It encodes CASSLGAGGDNSPLHF.

V gene TRBV18 combines with J gene TRBJ1-5, with a tentative D call TRBD1 (6 bases). The V end was cut by 5 bases, the J end by 2 bases, with 13 bases between. CDR1 and CDR2 from the germline V gene are KGHSH and LQKENI. There are 15 residues in the CDR3. CDR3 loop: CASSARGEGNQPQHF. The CDR3 DNA is TGTGCCAGCTCAGCCAGGGGCGAGGGCAATCAGCCCCAGCATTTT. The complete variable domain, with remaining parts taken from reference TRBV18 and TRBJ1-5, reads NAGVMQNPRHLVRRRGQEARLRCSPMKGHSHVYWYRQLPEEGLKFMVYLQKENIIDESGMPKERFSAEFPKEGPSILRIQQVVRGDSAAYFCASSARGEGNQPQHFGDGTRLSIL.

This clonotype has a handful of counts. The chain is built from TRBV10-3 and TRBJ2-1; D is uncertain. The germline V gene encodes CDR1 ENHRY and CDR2 SYGVKD. V dropped 2 bases and J dropped 10 bases, with 15 bases sitting between them. The CDR3 has 14 amino acids. The CDR3 bases are TGTGCCATCAGTGAGATGCAGGCCACCTACGAGCAGTTCTTC. Translated, it gives CAISEMQATYEQFF.

CDR3 DNA: TGTGCCAGCAGGCCCAAAGGGGCAGGAAGCTATGGCTACACCTTC. Amino acids: CASRPKGAGSYGYTF. V is TRBV6-5 and J is TRBJ1-2; a possible D gene is TRBD1 (5 bases). V was shortened by 6 bases and J by 4 bases, with 18 bases between the two germline ends. The CDR3 is 15 residues long. Germline V gene sequence: CDR1 MNHEY, CDR2 SVGAGI.

The chain is built from TRBV28 and TRBJ1-1, with D perhaps matching TRBD1 (5 bases). CDR1 is MDHEN, CDR2 SYDVKM, per germline. Trimming took 3 bases from V and 5 from J, leaving 10 bases between them. CDR3 size: 13 residues. CDR3 loop: CASSFKTVTEAFF. The DNA of the CDR3 is TGTGCCAGCAGTTTTAAGACAGTTACTGAAGCTTTCTTT. The variable domain in full, completed from reference TRBV28 and TRBJ1-1, reads DVKVTQSSRYLVKRTGEKVFLECVQDMDHENMFWYRQDPGLGLRLIYFSYDVKMKEKGDIPEGYSVSREKKERFSLILESASTNQTSMYLCASSFKTVTEAFFGQGTRLTVV.

V gene TRBV3-1 combines with J gene TRBJ2-1; TRBD2 aligns across 11 bases. The CDR3 sequence is 18 residues long. Losses at the gene ends were 1 base for V and 6 bases for J; bases not matched to a gene: 11. CDR1 LGHDT and CDR2 YNNKEL come from the germline V gene (reference sequence). This chain's CDR3 is CASSQVFGGLADLNEQFF. The CDR3 DNA reads TGTGCCAGCAGCCAAGTATTCGGGGGACTAGCGGACCTCAATGAGCAGTTCTTC.

The chain carries TRBV29-1 and TRBJ2-1, with D tentatively TRBD2 (6 bases). This CDR3 has 13 residues. Germline values: CDR1 SQVTM, CDR2 ANQGSEA. The V and J ends lost 4 bases and 2 bases respectively, with 9 bases between them. CDR3 region: CSVGGIAYNEQFF. CDR3 coding DNA: TGCAGCGTTGGCGGGATCGCCTACAATGAGCAGTTCTTC.

Comment on this clonotype: The germline gene is not matched at one end of the junction; a read error may be the cause. This chain joins TRBV12-3 or TRBV12-4 and TRBJ2-2, with 8 positions matching TRBD2. The CDR3 sequence is 16 residues long. CDR3 sequence reads: CASSPQSGGLNGGLFF. The CDR3 coding sequence is TGTGCCAGCAGCCCTCAGAGCGGGGGATTAAACGGGGGGCTGTTTTTT.